This is a list of T cell receptor beta chains from one sample in a study of blood T cell repertoires in COVID-19. Here immunoSEQ multiplex PCR was the method, and the copy in TCRdb shows in-frame clones only, minus some. Among over 90,000 clones, around 87% were seen once, and the ten largest hold approximately 18%. What was sequenced was peripheral blood. The receptors were sampled from a human donor in a cohort sampled during active COVID-19. The CDR3 runs from the conserved cysteine through the conserved F or W. The order of the fields is V gene, clone size, J gene, D gene, CDR3 DNA, CDR3 protein. The D gene is left open where the match is weak. Clone sizes are given selectively: once, few, many, or a class where the clone is expanded.

TRBV7-3,.,TRBJ1-1,.,TGTGCCAGCAGCTCACAGGAGTACACTGAAGCTTTCTTT,CASSSQEYTEAFF
TRBV13,.,TRBJ1-1,.,TGTGCCAGCAGCTTCCGTCGCGGGGGGAACACTGAAGCTTTCTTT,CASSFRRGGNTEAFF
TRBV6-6,.,TRBJ2-5,TRBD2,TGTGCCAGCAGTGGACGACTAGCGGGGACTCCGACCCAGTACTTC,CASSGRLAGTPTQYF
TRBV28,.,TRBJ2-1,.,TGTGCCAGCAGTCCCCCCGGGCAGGGGGGAAATGAGCAGTTCTTC,CASSPPGQGGNEQFF
TRBV27,.,TRBJ1-1,.,TGTGCCAGCAGTTTATATGCAGGACGGGGGGCTGAAGCTTTCTTT,CASSLYAGRGAEAFF
TRBV18,.,TRBJ2-5,TRBD1,TGTGCCAGCTCACCACGTGGGACAGTCGAAGAGACCCAGTACTTC,CASSPRGTVEETQYF
TRBV30,.,TRBJ1-5,TRBD1,TGTGCCTGGGACAATTACAGGGGAAGGCAGCCCCAGCATTTT,CAWDNYRGRQPQHF
TRBV19,.,TRBJ2-1,.,TGTGCCAGTAGTCCAGGTTCTGGAGGGGGGGTTTACAATGAGCAGTTCTTC,CASSPGSGGGVYNEQFF
TRBV18,.,TRBJ2-7,.,TGTGCCAGCTCACCACCAATCGGAGGGCTCGAGCAGTACTTC,CASSPPIGGLEQYF
TRBV30,.,TRBJ2-1,.,TGTGCCTGGAGTGTACTAGGTGAGCAGTTCTTC,CAWSVLGEQFF
TRBV25-1,.,TRBJ1-4,.,TGTGCCAGCAGTGTACCTAAGGAAAAACTGTTTTTT,CASSVPKEKLFF
TRBV14,.,TRBJ2-5,.,TGTGCCAGCAGCCCAACCTTCAGGCAAGAGACCCAGTACTTC,CASSPTFRQETQYF
TRBV11-2,.,TRBJ2-7,TRBD2,TGTGCCAGCAGCTTAGCGGGACTAGCGGGCGAGCAGTACTTC,CASSLAGLAGEQYF
TRBV7-6,once,TRBJ2-7,.,TGTGCCAGCAGCTTAGGTAAACACTACGAGCAGTACTTC,CASSLGKHYEQYF
TRBV25-1,.,TRBJ2-1,TRBD2,TGTGCCAGCAGTCAATTTAGCGGGGGGGCCAATGAGCAGTTCTTC,CASSQFSGGANEQFF
TRBV7-8,few,TRBJ2-7,.,TGTGCCAGCAGCTTAGTACCGGGAACAGACTACGAGCAGTACTTC,CASSLVPGTDYEQYF
TRBV5-8,.,TRBJ2-4,.,TGTGCCAGCAGCTTTGACACCGGCTACAAAAACATTCAGTACTTC,CASSFDTGYKNIQYF
TRBV28,.,TRBJ1-1,TRBD1,TGTGCCAGCAGGGGGGACAGGGGTCGGGGAGCTTTCTTT,CASRGDRGRGAFF
TRBV29-1,.,TRBJ2-3,.,TGCAGCGTTGAGGGGAGGCAGGGGAGGGCAGATACGCAGTATTTT,CSVEGRQGRADTQYF
TRBV12-3/TRBV12-4,.,TRBJ1-1,.,TGTGCCAGCAGAGAAGAGACCAGCGCTGAAGCTTTCTTT,CASREETSAEAFF
TRBV6-5,.,TRBJ1-6,.,TGTGCCAGCAGTTACAGGAGGTCCTATAATTCACCCCTCCACTTT,CASSYRRSYNSPLHF
TRBV24-1,.,TRBJ1-2,.,TGTGCCACCAGTGACCCCCCCAGATATGGCTACACCTTC,CATSDPPRYGYTF
TRBV24-1,.,TRBJ2-5,TRBD2,TGTGCCACCAGTGATTTAAATGAGCGGGGGGGCGTGGAGACCCAGTACTTC,CATSDLNERGGVETQYF
TRBV27,.,TRBJ2-3,TRBD2,TGTGCCAGCAGGGCCGGGACTAGCGGGGGGGGCACAGATACGCAGTATTTT,CASRAGTSGGGTDTQYF
TRBV28,.,TRBJ1-3,.,TGTGCCAGCAGTTTACCCCAGGGTGGGTCTGGAAACACCATATATTTT,CASSLPQGGSGNTIYF
TRBV11-2,.,TRBJ2-5,.,TGTGCCAGCAGCTTAGTAGGGGAATCGGAGACCCAGTACTTC,CASSLVGESETQYF
TRBV7-2,.,TRBJ1-2,.,TGTGCCAGCAGCTCCCAGCCGGCCGGGGGCTACACCTTC,CASSSQPAGGYTF
TRBV6-2/TRBV6-3,once,TRBJ1-6,TRBD1,TGTGCCAGCAGTTTCCGGACAGGGACGTTTTGGACACCCCTCCACTTT,CASSFRTGTFWTPLHF
TRBV6-5,.,TRBJ1-6,.,TGTGCCAGCAGTCCAACAGGGTTTTCACCCCTCCACTTT,CASSPTGFSPLHF
TRBV28,.,TRBJ1-1,.,TGTGCCAGCTCACCGGGGGTGTGGGCTTTCTTT,CASSPGVWAFF
TRBV7-2,.,TRBJ2-1,TRBD1,TGTGCCAGCAGCTCCCGGGACAGAGACAATGAGCAGTTCTTC,CASSSRDRDNEQFF
TRBV7-9,.,TRBJ1-4,TRBD1,TGTGCCAGCAGCCAGCCTTTCCGGGACAGGGGGAATGAAAAACTGTTTTTT,CASSQPFRDRGNEKLFF
TRBV7-7,once,TRBJ2-2,TRBD1,TGTGCCAGCAGCTTAGCGTATGATTGGACAGGGGTCGGCGGGGAGCTGTTTTTT,CASSLAYDWTGVGGELFF
TRBV19,.,TRBJ2-1,TRBD1,TGTGCCAGTAGTTCGACCGGGACAGAAGATGAGCAGTTCTTC,CASSSTGTEDEQFF
TRBV27,.,TRBJ2-7,.,TGTGCCAGCAGTCGAAGGGGGGGGTACGAGCAGTACTTC,CASSRRGGYEQYF
TRBV7-9,few,TRBJ2-7,.,TGTGCCAGCAGCAATTCCGGGAGAGGCGAGCAGTACTTC,CASSNSGRGEQYF
TRBV28,few,TRBJ2-2,.,TGTGCCAGCAGTCGGGGGTTGGCCGGGGAGCTGTTTTTT,CASSRGLAGELFF
TRBV9,.,TRBJ2-3,TRBD2,TGTGCCAGCAGCCCAATAGCGGGGGGGGGCACAGATACGCAGTATTTT,CASSPIAGGGTDTQYF
TRBV27,.,TRBJ1-6,TRBD1,TGTGCCAGCAGTCCTACAGGGGTAAGCTCCTATAATTCACCCCTCCACTTT,CASSPTGVSSYNSPLHF
TRBV30,.,TRBJ2-3,TRBD2,TGTGCCTGGAGTAGGCTAGCGGGGAGATCAGATACGCAGTATTTT,CAWSRLAGRSDTQYF
TRBV7-8,.,TRBJ2-2,TRBD1,TGTGCCAGCAGCCTCGGGACAGGGGTGCACGGGGAGCTGTTTTTT,CASSLGTGVHGELFF
TRBV15,.,TRBJ1-2,.,TGTGCCACCAAAGGGACCGGGGGGGACTATGGCTACACCTTC,CATKGTGGDYGYTF
TRBV3-1/TRBV3-2,.,TRBJ2-1,TRBD2,TGTGCCAGCACCCTTACCGGGGGGAGCTCTCGGGATGAGCAGTTCTTC,CASTLTGGSSRDEQFF
TRBV5-1,.,TRBJ2-1,.,TGCGCCAGCAGCTTGGAGGTGGGGCCGTACGAGCAGTTCTTC,CASSLEVGPYEQFF
TRBV11-2,.,TRBJ2-1,TRBD2,TGTGCCAGCAGCCTAAACGCCCTAGCGGGGGTAGATGAGCAGTTCTTC,CASSLNALAGVDEQFF
TRBV5-1,.,TRBJ2-5,.,TGCGCCAGCAGCCTACCCCAAGAGACCCAGTACTTC,CASSLPQETQYF
TRBV7-2,.,TRBJ2-7,TRBD2,TGTGCCAGCAGCTTAGAGATAGCGGGGGGCTACGAGCAGTACTTC,CASSLEIAGGYEQYF